This T cell receptor (beta chain) derives from a study of T-cell reconstitution after alpha-beta-depleted transplantation in children. The study's findings and limits: Surviving recipient T cells and thymic progenitors underlay high day-60 TCRbeta diversity in some patients. Expanded graft clones numbering several hundred reportedly gave rise to alpha-beta T cells about two months after transplant. T-cell counts and diversity were attributed mostly to newly produced T cells one year after transplant.

Note on this clonotype: The antigen remains undetermined. Its ends do not fully match the called genes, so a read error is possible.

Unique molecular identifiers were used in preparing the TCRbeta library. Using its own MiXCR run on the PCR reads, TCRdb lists one record per CDR3 protein. The top ten clones hold around 2.2% of a sample with about 640,000 distinct CDR3 sequences, 10% to 15% of them seen once. The CDR3 has 11 residues. Germline V gene data show CDR1 as SGHTA and CDR2 as FQGNSA. The chain links TRBV7-2 to TRBJ2-1; tentative D call: TRBD2 (6 bases). This receptor was obtained from a male patient under 18 who had a stem cell transplant for acute myeloid leukemia, so the T cells may come from the graft donor. The material was PBMCs, mostly from graft donor cells, obtained 360 days after TCRalphabeta/CD19-depleted stem cell transplant. The CDR3 nucleotides are TGTGCCAGCAGCTTACAGCGGGCGCCCCGGTTC. This encodes CASSLQRAPRF.